One and the same sample provided the 21 T cell receptor beta chains below, sequenced in a study of shared clonotypes between healthy human individuals. The data were produced by immunoSEQ multiplex PCR, yet TCRdb's version contains in-frame clones alone and is incomplete. The table includes 2 million to 2.5 million clones, 90% to 95% detected once. The material sequenced was naive CD4+ T cells from PBMCs. The subset denotes: CD45RA+ positively selected. Every receptor here comes from a man aged 18 to 35 in good health. Some clones in this sample may be carry-over from other donors' samples.

The chain employs TRBV6-5 and TRBJ1-4; weak D call: TRBD1 (5 bases). The germline CDR1 and CDR2 sequences are MNHEY and SVGAGI. V lost 6 bases, J lost 4 bases, and 12 bases lay in between. The CDR3 runs 14 residues. CDR3 DNA sequence: TGTGCCAGCAGCCGACAGCCCAATAATGAAAAACTGTTTTTT. It yields the protein CASSRQPNNEKLFF.

The chain joins TRBV2 to TRBJ1-5; weak D call: TRBD1 (5 bases). The germline V gene encodes CDR1 SNHLY and CDR2 FYNNEI. Trimming removed 0 bases from V and 5 bases from J, with 14 bases in between. There are 16 residues in the CDR3. CDR3 residues: CASSEAGVGGDQPQHF. DNA of the CDR3: TGTGCCAGCAGTGAAGCAGGGGTTGGCGGCGATCAGCCCCAGCATTTT. The full variable domain, rest sourced from reference TRBV2 and TRBJ1-5, is EPEVTQTPSHQVTQMGQEVILRCVPISNHLYFYWYRQILGQKVEFLVSFYNNEISEKSEIFDDQFSVERPDGSNFTLKIRSTKLEDSAMYFCASSEAGVGGDQPQHFGDGTRLSIL.

CDR3 amino acids: CASQNAGLAGEQYF. CDR3 coding DNA: TGTGCCAGCCAAAACGCAGGACTAGCGGGTGAGCAGTACTTC. V is TRBV14 and J is TRBJ2-7; 11 bases line up with TRBD2. The CDR3 contains 14 residues. V was clipped by 8 bases and J by 7 bases; unmatched bases: 10. The germline CDR1 and CDR2 sequences are SGHDN and FVKESK.

The chain couples TRBV2 to TRBJ2-2, with D tentatively TRBD2 (5 bases). CDR1 SNHLY and CDR2 FYNNEI come from the germline V gene. The CDR3 covers 15 residues. Trimming took off 5 bases at V and 6 bases at J, with 16 bases between the two ends. As DNA, the CDR3 is TGTGCCAGCAGTCTAATGGAGGTGTTGGCCGGGGAGCTGTTTTTT. It yields the protein CASSLMEVLAGELFF.

The chain joins TRBV6-6 to TRBJ1-4; TRBD1 matches at 8 bases. CDR1 is MNHNY, CDR2 SVGAGI, per germline (reference sequence). V lost 6 bases and J lost 6; bases outside the gene matches: 6. CDR3 length: 14 amino acids. The chain's CDR3 is CASRDRQGHEKLFF. Written as DNA, the CDR3 is TGTGCCAGCAGGGACAGACAGGGGCATGAAAAACTGTTTTTT.

As to this clone: Other DNA sequences in the sample encode the same CDR3. The gene calls are TRBV7-2 and TRBJ2-5; 7 bases agree with TRBD1. Germline CDR1 reads SGHTA; CDR2 reads FQGNSA. This CDR3 contains 14 residues. V lost 1 base, J lost 4 bases, and 3 bases stayed unmatched. The CDR3 reads CASSLVRGRETQYF. Written as DNA, the CDR3 is TGTGCCAGCAGCTTAGTAAGGGGGCGAGAGACCCAGTACTTC.

The chain has TRBV6-1 and TRBJ2-4; D is uncertain. The CDR3 length is 12 residues. The germline V gene has CDR1 MNHNS and CDR2 SASEGT. Trimming removed 2 bases at V and 12 bases at J, with 11 bases between. CDR3 coding DNA: TGTGCCAGCAGTGAAAACCCTAAGGCTCAGTACTTC. Amino acid sequence: CASSENPKAQYF.

V usage is TRBV5-1 and J usage is TRBJ2-1; TRBD2 aligns across 8 bases. CDR3 length equals 16 residues. Germline CDR1 and CDR2: SGHRS and YFSETQ. Losses at the gene ends were 3 bases for V and 9 bases for J; bases not matched to a gene: 14. The CDR3 nucleotides read TGCGCCAGCAGCTCAATACCGGGACTAGGATATGGTGAGCAGTTCTTC. This sequence encodes CASSSIPGLGYGEQFF. The full variable domain, with the rest looked up from reference TRBV5-1 and TRBJ2-1, is KAGVTQTPRYLIKTRGQQVTLSCSPISGHRSVSWYQQTPGQGLQFLFEYFSETQRNKGNFPGRFSGRQFSNSRSEMNVSTLELGDSALYLCASSSIPGLGYGEQFFGPGTRLTVL.

The chain has TRBV19 and TRBJ1-5, with TRBD1 matching 10 bases. The CDR3 totals 16 residues. Germline V gives CDR1 LNHDA, CDR2 SQIVND (reference sequence). The V and J ends lost 5 bases and 2 bases, in that order; junction bases with no gene match: 6. CDR3 loop: CASSLSGTGGNQPQHF. CDR3 DNA: TGTGCCAGTAGTCTATCCGGGACAGGGGGCAATCAGCCCCAGCATTTT.

CDR3 bases: TGTGCCAGCAATAACCCAGGGGACTCGGATGGCTACACCTTC. Residues: CASNNPGDSDGYTF. The rearrangement links TRBV6-5 to TRBJ1-2; D may be TRBD1 (6 bases). V was pared by 7 bases and J by 6 bases, with 18 bases between. The CDR3 sequence is 14 residues long. From germline, CDR1 is MNHEY and CDR2 SVGAGI.

The chain is built from TRBV4-2 and TRBJ2-3; D not certain. V shed 1 base and J shed 1 base, with 6 bases lying between them. Germline V lookup: CDR1 LGHNA, CDR2 YNFKEQ. The CDR3 is made up of 14 amino acids. CDR3 sequence (DNA): TGTGCCAGCAGCCAAGGAGAGCGCACAGATACGCAGTATTTT. Protein: CASSQGERTDTQYF.

CDR3 DNA: TGTGCCAGCAGTCCCCAGGGGGCCTTCTACAATGAGCAGTTCTTC. Amino acids: CASSPQGAFYNEQFF. The J gene is TRBJ2-1, the V gene TRBV9, with 8 bases aligning to TRBD1. Germline-derived CDR1 and CDR2 are SGDLS and YYNGEE. This CDR3 has 15 residues. V lost 5 bases to trimming and J lost 3 bases; unmatched junction nucleotides: 7.

The chain combines TRBV9 with TRBJ2-5; D is uncertain. Trimming left V 1 base short and J 2 bases short, with 9 bases between. The CDR3 runs 14 residues. Germline CDR1 SGDLS, CDR2 YYNGEE. The CDR3 spells CASSVSTDQETQYF. The CDR3 DNA is TGTGCCAGCAGCGTAAGCACAGATCAAGAGACCCAGTACTTC.

This chain connects TRBV7-8 to TRBJ2-5; D possibly uses TRBD1 or TRBD2 (5 bases each). CDR1 and CDR2 from the germline V gene are SGHVS and FQNEAQ. The CDR3 runs 14 residues. V was cut by 5 bases and J by 5 bases, with 15 bases left in between. The CDR3 coding sequence is TGTGCCAGCAGCCGGGACCGGCCTCGGGAGACCCAGTACTTC. It specifies CASSRDRPRETQYF.

V is TRBV6-1 and J is TRBJ1-2, with TRBD1 matching 9 bases. After removal of 3 bases from V and 1 base from J, the junction contained 3 bases not matched to a gene. Germline values: CDR1 MNHNS, CDR2 SASEGT. This CDR3 is built from 15 residues. Here the CDR3 DNA reads TGTGCCAGCAGTGAGGGGACAGGGATTAACTATGGCTACACCTTC. Translated, it gives CASSEGTGINYGYTF.

V and J are TRBV5-6 and TRBJ1-1, with D possibly TRBD1 on 6 matching bases. The CDR3 runs 16 residues. Germline loops: CDR1 SGHDT, CDR2 YYEEEE. The V end was cut by 0 bases, the J end by 3 bases, with 15 bases between. The CDR3 protein is CASSLALGRGDTEAFF. For the CDR3, the DNA is TGTGCCAGCAGCTTGGCCCTCGGGAGGGGGGACACTGAAGCTTTCTTT.

The count of this clone is one. The rearrangement uses TRBV27 and TRBJ2-5; 7 bases match TRBD2. Germline CDR1 reads MNHEY; CDR2 reads SMNVEV (reference sequence). The ends lost 5 bases at V and 2 bases at J; junction bases unmatched: 2. The CDR3 contains 13 residues. The CDR3 reads CASSPSGQETQYF. The CDR3 DNA is TGTGCCAGCAGTCCTAGCGGACAAGAGACCCAGTACTTC.

The rearrangement links TRBV7-8 to TRBJ2-2; 9 bases match TRBD1. From germline, CDR1 is SGHVS and CDR2 FQNEAQ. V shed 2 bases, J shed 8 bases, and the junction held 6 bases outside the gene matches. The CDR3 totals 15 residues. The CDR3 region has the DNA TGTGCCAGCAGCTTAAACAGGGGGCGGTCTGGGGAGCTGTTTTTT. Its protein product is CASSLNRGRSGELFF.

A remark on this clone: At the DNA level, this CDR3 is encoded by other sequences in the same sample as well. V is TRBV29-1 and J is TRBJ2-1; 7 bases line up with TRBD2. The trim removed 1 base at V and 0 bases at J, leaving 0 bases unmatched. Per germline, CDR1 SQVTM and CDR2 ANQGSEA. The CDR3 consists of 14 residues. The CDR3 reads CSVEGGSSYNEQFF. The CDR3, as DNA: TGCAGCGTTGAAGGCGGGAGCTCCTACAATGAGCAGTTCTTC.

Comment on this clone: This CDR3 is also generated by other DNA sequences in the sample. The chain combines TRBV5-1 with TRBJ1-2; 7 nucleotides align to TRBD1. With 0 bases clipped from V and 6 bases from J, the junction kept 2 bases outside the gene matches. The V gene's germline CDR1 is SGHRS and CDR2 YFSETQ. The CDR3 contains 13 residues. CDR3 sequence reads: CASSLGQGDGYTF. The CDR3 region has the DNA TGCGCCAGCAGCTTGGGTCAGGGGGATGGCTACACCTTC.

Worth noting for this clone: The junction and the germline gene differ at one end; a read error may be behind it. V usage is TRBV20-1 and J usage is TRBJ1-2; the D gene is possibly TRBD1 (5 bases). The CDR3 contains 11 residues. Germline CDR1 and CDR2: DFQATT and SNEGSKA (reference sequence). For the CDR3, the DNA is TGTAAAGGGGTCCACAACTATGGCTACACCTTC. Translating gives CKGVHNYGYTF.